Listed below are T cell receptor beta chains from one sample, sequenced in a study of cytomegalovirus exposure and HLA in healthy donors. Data came from immunoSEQ multiplex PCR; TCRdb stores just in-frame clones and leaves some out. Of roughly 150,000 clones in the sample, about 89% are singletons; the top ten hold 3% to 3.5%. The sample was PBMCs. Receptor source: a woman between 18 and 29 years old in good health and CMV-seropositive. CDR3s include the opening cysteine and the closing phenylalanine or tryptophan. The D gene is left open where the match is weak. Rows give clone size only sometimes, using once, few, many, or a class for an expanded clone.

d_gene	v_gene	abundance	j_gene	CDR3aa	CDR3nt
TRBD2	TRBV5-1	.	TRBJ2-1	CASTPTSGSIVRQFF	TGCGCCAGCACGCCTACTAGCGGGAGCATCGTTAGGCAGTTCTTC
.	TRBV5-3	once	TRBJ1-5	CARSFCVRHSNQPQHF	TGTGCCAGAAGCTTTTGTGTCCGACATAGCAATCAGCCCCAGCATTTT
.	TRBV2	.	TRBJ2-1	CASSSGLPPYNEQFF	TGTGCCAGCAGTTCGGGACTTCCACCCTACAATGAGCAGTTCTTC
TRBD1	TRBV13	.	TRBJ2-5	CASSLVGQGETQYF	TGTGCCAGCAGCTTAGTGGGACAGGGAGAGACCCAGTACTTC
.	TRBV27	.	TRBJ2-7	CASREQGPPPYEQYF	TGTGCCAGCAGAGAACAGGGCCCTCCGCCCTACGAGCAGTACTTC
.	TRBV7-8	.	TRBJ2-7	CASSSLGGYYEQYF	TGTGCCAGCAGCTCACTTGGGGGGTATTACGAGCAGTACTTC
TRBD2	TRBV9	.	TRBJ2-3	CASSSGLAWPDTQYF	TGTGCCAGCAGCTCAGGACTAGCGTGGCCAGATACGCAGTATTTT
.	TRBV7-8	.	TRBJ1-1	CASSFQGANTEAFF	TGTGCCAGCAGCTTCCAAGGGGCGAACACTGAAGCTTTCTTT
.	TRBV10-3	.	TRBJ2-7	CAISEGGRDEQYF	TGTGCCATCAGTGAGGGGGGCAGGGACGAGCAGTACTTC
.	TRBV6-6	.	TRBJ2-1	CASRDAGRTYNEQFF	TGTGCCAGCAGGGACGCAGGGCGGACCTACAATGAGCAGTTCTTC
.	TRBV5-3	few	TRBJ2-5	CARSWQLSGKETQYF	TGTGCCAGAAGCTGGCAGCTTAGCGGAAAAGAGACCCAGTACTTC
TRBD1	TRBV28	.	TRBJ1-2	CASWGQLNGYTF	TGTGCCTCGTGGGGACAGTTGAATGGCTACACCTTC
.	TRBV28	.	TRBJ2-3	CASSRQRVGRDIEDTQYF	TGTGCCAGCAGCCGCCAACGGGTGGGGCGGGATATCGAAGATACGCAGTATTTT
.	TRBV19	.	TRBJ1-2	CASSRETRYYGYTF	TGTGCCAGTAGTAGAGAGACACGGTACTATGGCTACACCTTC
.	TRBV5-1	.	TRBJ2-1	CASSLSGPKFF	TGCGCCAGCAGCTTGAGCGGACCCAAGTTCTTC
.	TRBV7-3	.	TRBJ2-7	CASSEQGGLVTYEQYF	TGTGCCAGCAGCGAACAGGGGGGGTTAGTGACCTACGAGCAGTACTTC
TRBD2	TRBV5-1	.	TRBJ2-3	CASSSGLAGDTDTQYF	TGCGCCAGCAGCTCCGGACTAGCGGGAGATACAGATACGCAGTATTTT
TRBD1	TRBV9	.	TRBJ2-1	CASSASGTVTNEQFF	TGTGCCAGCAGCGCCTCCGGGACAGTCACGAATGAGCAGTTCTTC
TRBD2	TRBV6-4	.	TRBJ2-3	CASSGLAGDTDTQYF	TGTGCCAGCAGTGGACTAGCGGGAGACACAGATACGCAGTATTTT
TRBD2	TRBV4-1	.	TRBJ2-1	CASSGLAPYNEQFF	TGCGCCAGCAGCGGACTAGCGCCTTACAATGAGCAGTTCTTC
TRBD2	TRBV30	once	TRBJ2-3	CAWSPGGRASDTQYF	TGTGCCTGGAGTCCCGGCGGGAGGGCCTCAGATACGCAGTATTTT
.	TRBV28	few	TRBJ1-2	CASMRQGYGYTF	TGTGCCAGCATGAGGCAGGGGTATGGCTACACCTTC
.	TRBV19	once	TRBJ2-2	CASSIISTGTGELFF	TGTGCCAGTAGTATTATTTCTACGGGGACCGGGGAGCTGTTTTTT